This TCR beta chain comes out of a study of blood T cell repertoires in COVID-19. On the study more broadly: Acute-phase and convalescent COVID-19 samples originated in the United States, Italy and Spain.

Using immunoSEQ multiplex PCR, the repertoire was profiled, and TCRdb retains in-frame clones only, with some absent. The sample holds roughly 71,000 clones, roughly 83% seen once. Per germline, CDR1 SGHTA and CDR2 FQGNSA. Trimming took off 3 bases at V and 0 bases at J, with 9 bases between the two ends. CDR3 length: 14 amino acids. The gene calls are TRBV7-2 and TRBJ2-7; D is uncertain. The TCR comes from a man aged 50-59 years with active COVID-19. The source material was peripheral blood. For the CDR3, the DNA is TGTGCCAGCAGCTTTCAGATAAGCTCCTACGAGCAGTACTTC. It encodes CASSFQISSYEQYF.